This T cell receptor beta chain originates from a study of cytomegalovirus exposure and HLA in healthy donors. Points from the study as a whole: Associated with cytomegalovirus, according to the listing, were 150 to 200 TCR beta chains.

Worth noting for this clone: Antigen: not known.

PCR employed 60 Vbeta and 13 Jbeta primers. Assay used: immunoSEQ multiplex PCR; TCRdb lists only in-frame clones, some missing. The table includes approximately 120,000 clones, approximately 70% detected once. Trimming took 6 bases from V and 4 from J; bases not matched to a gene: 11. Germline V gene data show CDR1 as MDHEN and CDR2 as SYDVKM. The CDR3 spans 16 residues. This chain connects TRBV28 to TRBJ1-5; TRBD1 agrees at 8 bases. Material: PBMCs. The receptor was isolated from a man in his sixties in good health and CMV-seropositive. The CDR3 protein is CASSIPQGEGNQPQHF. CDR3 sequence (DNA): TGTGCCAGCAGCATACCACAGGGGGAGGGGAATCAGCCCCAGCATTTT. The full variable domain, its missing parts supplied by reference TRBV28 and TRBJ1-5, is DVKVTQSSRYLVKRTGEKVFLECVQDMDHENMFWYRQDPGLGLRLIYFSYDVKMKEKGDIPEGYSVSREKKERFSLILESASTNQTSMYLCASSIPQGEGNQPQHFGDGTRLSIL.